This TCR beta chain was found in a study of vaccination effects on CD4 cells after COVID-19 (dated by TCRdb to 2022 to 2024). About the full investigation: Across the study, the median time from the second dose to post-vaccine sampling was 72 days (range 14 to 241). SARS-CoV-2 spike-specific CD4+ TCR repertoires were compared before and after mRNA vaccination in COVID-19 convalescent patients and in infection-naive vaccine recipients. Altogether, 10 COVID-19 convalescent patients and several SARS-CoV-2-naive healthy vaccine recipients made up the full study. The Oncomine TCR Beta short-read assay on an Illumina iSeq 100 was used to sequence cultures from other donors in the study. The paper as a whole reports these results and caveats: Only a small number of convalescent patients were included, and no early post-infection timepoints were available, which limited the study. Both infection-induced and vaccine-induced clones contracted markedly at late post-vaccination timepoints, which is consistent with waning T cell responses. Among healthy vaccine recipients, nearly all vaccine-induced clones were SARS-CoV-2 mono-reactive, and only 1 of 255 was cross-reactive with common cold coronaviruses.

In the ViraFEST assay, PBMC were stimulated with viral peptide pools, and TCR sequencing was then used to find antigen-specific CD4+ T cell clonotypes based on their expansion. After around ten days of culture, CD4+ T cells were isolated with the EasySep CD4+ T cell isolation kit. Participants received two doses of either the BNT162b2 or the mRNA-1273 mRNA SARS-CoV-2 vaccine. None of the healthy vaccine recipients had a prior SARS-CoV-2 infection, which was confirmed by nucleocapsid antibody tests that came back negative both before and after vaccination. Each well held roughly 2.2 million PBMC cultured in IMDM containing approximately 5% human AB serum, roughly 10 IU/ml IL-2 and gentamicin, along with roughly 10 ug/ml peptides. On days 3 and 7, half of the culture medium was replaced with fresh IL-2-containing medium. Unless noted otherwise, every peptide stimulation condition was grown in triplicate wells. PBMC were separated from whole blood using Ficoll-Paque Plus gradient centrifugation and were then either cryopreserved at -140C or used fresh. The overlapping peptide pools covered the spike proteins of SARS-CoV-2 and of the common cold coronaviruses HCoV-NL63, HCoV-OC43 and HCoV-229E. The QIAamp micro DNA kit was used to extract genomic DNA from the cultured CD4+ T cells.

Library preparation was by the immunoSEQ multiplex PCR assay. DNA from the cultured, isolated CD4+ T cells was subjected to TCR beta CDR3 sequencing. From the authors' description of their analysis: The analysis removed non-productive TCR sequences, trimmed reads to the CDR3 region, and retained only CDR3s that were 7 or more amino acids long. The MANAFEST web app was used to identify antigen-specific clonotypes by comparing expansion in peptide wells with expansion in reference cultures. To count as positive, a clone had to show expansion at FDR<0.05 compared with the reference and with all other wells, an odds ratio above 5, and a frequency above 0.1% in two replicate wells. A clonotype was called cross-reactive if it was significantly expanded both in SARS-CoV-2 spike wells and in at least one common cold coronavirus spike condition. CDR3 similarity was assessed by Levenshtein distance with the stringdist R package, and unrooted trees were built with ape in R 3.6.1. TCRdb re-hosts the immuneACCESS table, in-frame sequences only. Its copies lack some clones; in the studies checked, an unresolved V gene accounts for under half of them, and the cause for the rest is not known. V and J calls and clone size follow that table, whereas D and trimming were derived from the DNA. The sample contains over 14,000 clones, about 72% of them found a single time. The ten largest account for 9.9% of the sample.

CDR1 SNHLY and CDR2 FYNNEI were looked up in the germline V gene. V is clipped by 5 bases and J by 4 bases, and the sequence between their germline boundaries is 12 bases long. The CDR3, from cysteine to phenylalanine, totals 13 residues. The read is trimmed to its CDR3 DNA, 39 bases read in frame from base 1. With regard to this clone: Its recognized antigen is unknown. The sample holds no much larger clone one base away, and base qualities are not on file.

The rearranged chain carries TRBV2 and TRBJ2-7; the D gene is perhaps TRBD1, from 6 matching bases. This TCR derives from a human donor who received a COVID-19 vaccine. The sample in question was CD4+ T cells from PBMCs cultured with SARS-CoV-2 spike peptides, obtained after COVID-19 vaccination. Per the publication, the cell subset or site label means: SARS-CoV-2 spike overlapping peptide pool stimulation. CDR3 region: CASSTQQGYEQYF. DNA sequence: TGTGCCAGCAGTACTCAACAGGGATACGAGCAGTACTTC. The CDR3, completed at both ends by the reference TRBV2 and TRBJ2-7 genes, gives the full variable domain EPEVTQTPSHQVTQMGQEVILRCVPISNHLYFYWYRQILGQKVEFLVSFYNNEISEKSEIFDDQFSVERPDGSNFTLKIRSTKLEDSAMYFCASSTQQGYEQYFGPGTRLTVT.